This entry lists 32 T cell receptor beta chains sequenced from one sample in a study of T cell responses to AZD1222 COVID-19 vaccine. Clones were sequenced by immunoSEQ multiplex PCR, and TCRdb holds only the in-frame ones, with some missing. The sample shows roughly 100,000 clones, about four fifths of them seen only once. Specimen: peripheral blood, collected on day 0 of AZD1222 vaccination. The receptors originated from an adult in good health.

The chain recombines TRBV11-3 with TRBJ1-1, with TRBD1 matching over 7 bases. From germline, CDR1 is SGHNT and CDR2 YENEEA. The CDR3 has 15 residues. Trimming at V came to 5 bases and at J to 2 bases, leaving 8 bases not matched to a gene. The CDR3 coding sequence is TGTGCCAGCAGCCCCGGGGGGGACAGTAACACTGAAGCTTTCTTT. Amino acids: CASSPGGDSNTEAFF.

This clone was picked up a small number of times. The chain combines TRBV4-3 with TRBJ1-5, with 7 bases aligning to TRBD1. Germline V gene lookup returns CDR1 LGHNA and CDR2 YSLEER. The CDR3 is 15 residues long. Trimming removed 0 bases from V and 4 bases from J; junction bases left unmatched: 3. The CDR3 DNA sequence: TGCGCCAGCAGCCAAGAGAGGACAGGAAATCAGCCCCAGCATTTT. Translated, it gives CASSQERTGNQPQHF.

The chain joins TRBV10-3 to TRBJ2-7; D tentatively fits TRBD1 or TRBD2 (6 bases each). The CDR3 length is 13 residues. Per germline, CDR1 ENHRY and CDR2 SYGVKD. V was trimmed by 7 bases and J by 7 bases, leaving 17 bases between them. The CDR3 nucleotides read TGTGCCATCAAAAACAGGGACTCTCGGGAGCAGTACTTC. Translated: CAIKNRDSREQYF.

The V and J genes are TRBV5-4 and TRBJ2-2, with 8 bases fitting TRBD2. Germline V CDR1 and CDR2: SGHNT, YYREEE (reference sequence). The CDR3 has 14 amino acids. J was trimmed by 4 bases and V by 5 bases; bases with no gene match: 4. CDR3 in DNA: TGTGCCAGCAGTGGACTAGCCGGCACCGGGGAGCTGTTTTTT. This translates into CASSGLAGTGELFF.

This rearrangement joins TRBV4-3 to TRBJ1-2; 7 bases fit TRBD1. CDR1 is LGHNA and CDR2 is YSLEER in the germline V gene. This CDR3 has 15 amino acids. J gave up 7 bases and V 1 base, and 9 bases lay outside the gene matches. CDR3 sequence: CASSQADREAGGYTF. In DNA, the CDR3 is TGCGCCAGCAGCCAAGCAGACAGGGAGGCTGGTGGCTACACCTTC.

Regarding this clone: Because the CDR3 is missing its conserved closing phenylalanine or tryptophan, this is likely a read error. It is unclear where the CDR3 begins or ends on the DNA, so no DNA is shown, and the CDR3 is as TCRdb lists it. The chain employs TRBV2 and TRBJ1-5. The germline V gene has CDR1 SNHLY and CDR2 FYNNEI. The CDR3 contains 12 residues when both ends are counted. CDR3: CASSESRGLLHL.

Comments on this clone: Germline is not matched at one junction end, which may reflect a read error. The DNA for the CDR3 is TGTGCCAGCAGCTCCCGGGACAGGGGACAGGACTTC. Its translation is CASSSRDRGQDF. The chain employs TRBV5-6 and TRBJ2-7, with TRBD1 matching 10 bases. The CDR3 contains 12 residues. Per the germline V gene, CDR1 is SGHDT and CDR2 is YYEEEE.

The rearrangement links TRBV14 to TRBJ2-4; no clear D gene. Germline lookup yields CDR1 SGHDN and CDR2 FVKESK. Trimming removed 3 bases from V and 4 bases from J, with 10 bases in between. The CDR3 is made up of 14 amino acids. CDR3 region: CASSQGMLKNIQYF. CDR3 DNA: TGTGCCAGCAGCCAGGGGATGTTGAAAAACATTCAGTACTTC. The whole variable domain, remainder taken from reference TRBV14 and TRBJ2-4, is EAGVTQFPSHSVIEKGQTVTLRCDPISGHDNLYWYRRVMGKEIKFLLHFVKESKQDESGMPNNRFLAERTGGTYSTLKVQPAELEDSGVYFCASSQGMLKNIQYFGAGTRLSVL.

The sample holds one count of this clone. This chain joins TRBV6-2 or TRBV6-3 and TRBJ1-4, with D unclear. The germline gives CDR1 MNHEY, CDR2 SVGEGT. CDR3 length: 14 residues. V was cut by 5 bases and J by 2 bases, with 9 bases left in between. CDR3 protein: CASSGPGTNEKLFF. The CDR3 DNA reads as TGTGCCAGCAGTGGACCTGGGACTAATGAAAAACTGTTTTTT.

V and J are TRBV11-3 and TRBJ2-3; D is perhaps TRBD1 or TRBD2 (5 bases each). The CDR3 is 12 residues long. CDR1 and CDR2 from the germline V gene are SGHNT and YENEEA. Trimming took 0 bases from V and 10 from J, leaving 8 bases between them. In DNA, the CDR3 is TGTGCCAGCAGCTTAGAAATGGGGGCGCAGTATTTT. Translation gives CASSLEMGAQYF.

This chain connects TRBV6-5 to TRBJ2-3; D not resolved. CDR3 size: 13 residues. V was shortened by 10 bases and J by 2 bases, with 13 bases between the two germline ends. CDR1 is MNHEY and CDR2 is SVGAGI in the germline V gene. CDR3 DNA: TGTGCCACCCGGTGGGGTTACACAGATACGCAGTATTTT. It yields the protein CATRWGYTDTQYF.

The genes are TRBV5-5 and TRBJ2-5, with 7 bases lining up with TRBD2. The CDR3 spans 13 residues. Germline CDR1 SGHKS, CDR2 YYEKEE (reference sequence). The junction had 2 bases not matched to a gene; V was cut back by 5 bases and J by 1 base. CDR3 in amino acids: CASRAGFQETQYF. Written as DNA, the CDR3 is TGTGCCAGCAGAGCGGGGTTCCAAGAGACCCAGTACTTC.

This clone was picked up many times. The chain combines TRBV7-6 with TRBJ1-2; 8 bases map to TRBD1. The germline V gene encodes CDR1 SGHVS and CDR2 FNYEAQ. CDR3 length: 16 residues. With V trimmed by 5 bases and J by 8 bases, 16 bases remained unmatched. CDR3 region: CASSPTQPGQGEGYTF. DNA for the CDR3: TGTGCCAGCAGCCCCACTCAACCCGGACAGGGTGAAGGCTACACCTTC.

In DNA, the CDR3 is TGTGCCATTAAGCGGGAGGGCCCTATTGAGCAGTTCTTC. Protein: CAIKREGPIEQFF. The gene calls are TRBV10-3 and TRBJ2-1; TRBD2 matches 10 bases. The junction had 8 bases not matched to a gene; V was cut back by 9 bases and J by 9 bases. The CDR3 runs to 13 residues. Germline CDR1 reads ENHRY; CDR2 reads SYGVKD.

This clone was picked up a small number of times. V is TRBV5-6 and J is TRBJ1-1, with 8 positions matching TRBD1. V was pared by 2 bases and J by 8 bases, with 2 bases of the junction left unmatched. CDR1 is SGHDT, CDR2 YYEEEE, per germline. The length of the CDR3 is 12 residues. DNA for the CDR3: TGTGCCAGCAGCTTCGGGACAGGAGAAGCTTTCTTT. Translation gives CASSFGTGEAFF.

The CDR3 here is CASSVLGQGSINEQFF. DNA for the CDR3: TGTGCCAGCAGCGTATTAGGACAGGGTAGTATCAATGAGCAGTTCTTC. The chain joins TRBV9 to TRBJ2-1, with 8 positions matching TRBD1. Germline CDR1 is SGDLS and CDR2 is YYNGEE. V was clipped by 1 base and J by 6 bases; unmatched bases: 9. The CDR3 sequence is 16 residues long.

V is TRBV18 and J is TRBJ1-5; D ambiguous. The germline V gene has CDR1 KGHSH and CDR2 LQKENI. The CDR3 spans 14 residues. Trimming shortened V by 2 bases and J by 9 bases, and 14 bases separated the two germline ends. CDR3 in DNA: TGTGCCAGCTCACCATTTACCGACCGGGGGCCCCAGCATTTT. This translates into CASSPFTDRGPQHF.

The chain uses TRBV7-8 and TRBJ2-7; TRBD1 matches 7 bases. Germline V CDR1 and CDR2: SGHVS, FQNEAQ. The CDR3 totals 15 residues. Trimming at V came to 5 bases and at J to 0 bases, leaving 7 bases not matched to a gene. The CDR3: CASSPTGDPSYEQYV. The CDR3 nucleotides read TGTGCCAGCAGCCCTACAGGGGACCCCTCCTACGAGCAGTACGTC.

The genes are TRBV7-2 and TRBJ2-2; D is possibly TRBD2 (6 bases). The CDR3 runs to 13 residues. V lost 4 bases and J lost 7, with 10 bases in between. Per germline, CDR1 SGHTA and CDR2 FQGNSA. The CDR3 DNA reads TGTGCCAGCAGCTCGACGCGGGACGGGGAGCTGTTTTTT. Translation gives CASSSTRDGELFF.

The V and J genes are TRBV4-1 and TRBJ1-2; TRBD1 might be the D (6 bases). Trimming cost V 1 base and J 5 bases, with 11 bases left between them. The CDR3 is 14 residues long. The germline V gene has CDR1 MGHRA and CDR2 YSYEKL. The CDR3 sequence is CASSQADSLYGYTF. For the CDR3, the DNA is TGCGCCAGCAGCCAAGCGGACAGTTTATATGGCTACACCTTC.

The CDR3 DNA is TGTGCCACCACGGAAGGGGGCAAAACTGCCCGGGCTTTCTTT. This encodes CATTEGGKTARAFF. The rearrangement links TRBV24-1 to TRBJ1-1; 7 bases agree with TRBD1. The CDR3 sequence is 14 residues long. Trimming cost V 8 bases and J 11 bases; bases outside gene matches: 16. The germline V gene has CDR1 KGHDR and CDR2 SFDVKD.

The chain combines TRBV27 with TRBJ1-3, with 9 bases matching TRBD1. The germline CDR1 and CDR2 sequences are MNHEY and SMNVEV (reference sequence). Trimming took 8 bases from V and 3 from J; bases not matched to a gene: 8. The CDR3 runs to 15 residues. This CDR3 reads CASGKTGGVGNTIYF. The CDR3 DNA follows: TGTGCCAGCGGTAAAACAGGGGGCGTTGGAAACACCATATATTTT.

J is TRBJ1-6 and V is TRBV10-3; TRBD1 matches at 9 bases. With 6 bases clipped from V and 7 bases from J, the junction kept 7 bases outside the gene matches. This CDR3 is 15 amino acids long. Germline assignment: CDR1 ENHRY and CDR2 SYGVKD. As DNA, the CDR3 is TGTGCCATCAGGGGGACAGGGAATTGGAATTCACCCCTCCACTTT. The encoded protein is CAIRGTGNWNSPLHF.

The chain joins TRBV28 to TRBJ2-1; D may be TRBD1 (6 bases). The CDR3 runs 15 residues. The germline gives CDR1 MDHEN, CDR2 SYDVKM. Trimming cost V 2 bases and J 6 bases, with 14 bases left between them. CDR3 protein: CASSLVRGELNEQFF. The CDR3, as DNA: TGTGCCAGCAGTTTAGTCAGGGGTGAACTCAATGAGCAGTTCTTC.

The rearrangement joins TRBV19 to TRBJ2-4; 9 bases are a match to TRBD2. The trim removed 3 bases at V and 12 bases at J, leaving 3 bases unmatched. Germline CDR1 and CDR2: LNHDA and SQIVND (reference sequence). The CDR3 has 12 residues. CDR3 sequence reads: CASSMQREAQYF. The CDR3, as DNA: TGTGCCAGTAGTATGCAGCGGGAGGCTCAGTACTTC.

The DNA for the CDR3 is TGTGCCAGCAGTTCACAGGGGTGGAATCAGCCCCAGCATTTT. It is translated as CASSSQGWNQPQHF. The rearrangement joins TRBV28 to TRBJ1-5; 7 bases line up with TRBD1. CDR1 and CDR2 from the germline V gene are MDHEN and SYDVKM. The ends lost 4 bases at V and 4 bases at J; junction bases unmatched: 4. CDR3 length: 14 amino acids.

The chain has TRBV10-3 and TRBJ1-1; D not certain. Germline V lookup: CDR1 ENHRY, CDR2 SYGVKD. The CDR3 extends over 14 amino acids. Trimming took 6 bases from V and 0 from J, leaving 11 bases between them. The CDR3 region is CAISENTLNTEAFF. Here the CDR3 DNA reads TGTGCCATCAGCGAAAATACCCTGAACACTGAAGCTTTCTTT.

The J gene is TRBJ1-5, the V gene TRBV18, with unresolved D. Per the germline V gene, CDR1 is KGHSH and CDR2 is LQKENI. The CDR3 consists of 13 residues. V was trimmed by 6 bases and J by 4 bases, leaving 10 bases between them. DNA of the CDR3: TGTGCCAGCTCGATGGACGGTAATCAGCCCCAGCATTTT. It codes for CASSMDGNQPQHF.

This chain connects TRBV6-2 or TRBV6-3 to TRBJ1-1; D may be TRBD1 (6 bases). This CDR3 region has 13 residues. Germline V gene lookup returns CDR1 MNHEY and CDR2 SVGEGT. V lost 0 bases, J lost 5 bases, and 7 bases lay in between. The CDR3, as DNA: TGTGCCAGCAGTTACTCTGACAGGACTGAAGCTTTCTTT. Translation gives CASSYSDRTEAFF.

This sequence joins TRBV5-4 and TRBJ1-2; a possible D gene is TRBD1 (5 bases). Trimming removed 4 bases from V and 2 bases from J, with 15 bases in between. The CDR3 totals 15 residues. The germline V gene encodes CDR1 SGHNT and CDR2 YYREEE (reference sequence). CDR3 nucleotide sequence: TGTGCCAGCAGCCTAATGCAGGGTCTGAACTATGGCTACACCTTC. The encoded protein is CASSLMQGLNYGYTF. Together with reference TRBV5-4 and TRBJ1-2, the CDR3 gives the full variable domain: ETGVTQSPTHLIKTRGQQVTLRCSSQSGHNTVSWYQQALGQGPQFIFQYYREEENGRGNFPPRFSGLQFPNYSSELNVNALELDDSALYLCASSLMQGLNYGYTFGSGTRLTVV.

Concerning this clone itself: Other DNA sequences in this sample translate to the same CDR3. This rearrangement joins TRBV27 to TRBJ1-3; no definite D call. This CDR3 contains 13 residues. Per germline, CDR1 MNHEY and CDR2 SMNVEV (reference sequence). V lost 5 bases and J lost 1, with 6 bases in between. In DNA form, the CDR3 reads TGTGCCAGCAGTCGTGGTTCTGGAAACACCATATATTTT. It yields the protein CASSRGSGNTIYF.

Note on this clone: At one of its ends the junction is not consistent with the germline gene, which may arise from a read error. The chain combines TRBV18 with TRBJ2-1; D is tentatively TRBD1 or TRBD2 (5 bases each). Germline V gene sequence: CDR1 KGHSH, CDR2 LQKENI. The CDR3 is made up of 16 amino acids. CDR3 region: CASTPEARSGFHEQFF. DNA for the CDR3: TGTGCCAGCACACCGGAGGCGCGGTCAGGGTTCCATGAGCAGTTCTTC.